Here is one T cell receptor (beta chain) with its context. This clonotype was seen ten or more times. Its antigen remains undetermined. It has no much larger one-base neighbor in the sample; base qualities were not kept. This sample was included in a study of CD8 T cells in ankylosing spondylitis (dated by TCRdb to 2015 to 2018). Describing the broader study: The study profiled T cell receptor beta repertoires in healthy donors and ankylosing spondylitis patients to find disease-linked TCR variants. Peripheral blood was sampled, and synovial fluid was also collected from ankylosing spondylitis patients. The full study cohort was made up of about 25 ankylosing spondylitis patients and approximately 100 healthy donors. Results and caveats for the whole study, not just this receptor: A CD8+ phenotype was shown by the disease-linked clones, which were found at relatively low frequencies in peripheral blood. Some motif variants were previously reported in synovial fluid and blood of reactive arthritis patients, suggesting common disease-initiation mechanisms. According to the report, matched synovial fluid samples from ankylosing spondylitis patients were significantly enriched for the disease-linked clones. A TCR beta motif of several highly homologous amino acid variants appeared characteristic of blood from ankylosing spondylitis patients.

Instrument on record: Illumina HiSeq 2500. Quantitative 5'-RACE with molecular barcodes was used to prepare TCR beta libraries. From the authors' description of their analysis: A new computational method, built on a probabilistic model of VDJ rearrangement, was used to identify disease-linked TCR variants. Using fastp at Q25 and MiXCR, TCRdb reprocessed the public reads and kept productive beta chains. For every CDR3 protein sequence, its rows merge into one entry that carries the most common genes and DNA. TCRdb, rather than the study authors, made the V and J calls. For this sample the table gives approximately 400,000 distinct CDR3 sequences, of which about a sixth were detected only once. The ten largest clones capture approximately 1% of the sample. V loses 3 bases of germline sequence and J loses 0 bases, and the interval between the two ends is 12 bases. The CDR1 and CDR2 encoded by the germline V gene (reference sequence) are SEHNR and FQNEAQ. From cysteine to phenylalanine, the CDR3 is 15 amino acids long. CDR3 DNA is the only sequence kept; it has 45 bases, read in frame from the first base.

The chain is encoded by TRBV7-9 joined to TRBJ2-7; the D gene is possibly TRBD1 or TRBD2, each agreeing over 5 bases. The sample was blood, either unsorted or a sorted T cell fraction (not recorded which). This TCR was sampled from a male donor with ankylosing spondylitis. The nucleotide sequence is TGTGCCAGCAGCTTTAAAAGGGACCACTCCTACGAGCAGTACTTC. Its protein reads: CASSFKRDHSYEQYF.